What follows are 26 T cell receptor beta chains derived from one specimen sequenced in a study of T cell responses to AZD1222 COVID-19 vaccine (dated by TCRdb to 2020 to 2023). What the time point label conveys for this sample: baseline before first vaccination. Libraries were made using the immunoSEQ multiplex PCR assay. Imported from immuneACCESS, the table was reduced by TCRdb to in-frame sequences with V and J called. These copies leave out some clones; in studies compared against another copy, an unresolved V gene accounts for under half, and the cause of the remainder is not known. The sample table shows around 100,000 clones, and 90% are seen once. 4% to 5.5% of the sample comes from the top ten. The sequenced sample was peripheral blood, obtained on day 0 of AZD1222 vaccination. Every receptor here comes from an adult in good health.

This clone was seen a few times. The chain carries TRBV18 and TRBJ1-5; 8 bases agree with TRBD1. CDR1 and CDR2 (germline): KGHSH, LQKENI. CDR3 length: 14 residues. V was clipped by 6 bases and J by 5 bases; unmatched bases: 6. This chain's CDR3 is CASSPDRGDQPQHF. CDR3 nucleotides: TGTGCCAGCTCGCCAGACAGGGGCGATCAGCCCCAGCATTTT. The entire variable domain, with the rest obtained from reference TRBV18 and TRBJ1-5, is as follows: NAGVMQNPRHLVRRRGQEARLRCSPMKGHSHVYWYRQLPEEGLKFMVYLQKENIIDESGMPKERFSAEFPKEGPSILRIQQVVRGDSAAYFCASSPDRGDQPQHFGDGTRLSIL.

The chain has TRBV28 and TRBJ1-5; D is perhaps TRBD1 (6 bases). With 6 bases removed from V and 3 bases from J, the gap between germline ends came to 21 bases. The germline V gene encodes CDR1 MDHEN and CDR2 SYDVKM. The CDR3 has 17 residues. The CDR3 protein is CASRPNRVGGSNQPQHF. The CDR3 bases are TGTGCCAGCAGACCTAACAGGGTCGGGGGTTCCAATCAGCCCCAGCATTTT.

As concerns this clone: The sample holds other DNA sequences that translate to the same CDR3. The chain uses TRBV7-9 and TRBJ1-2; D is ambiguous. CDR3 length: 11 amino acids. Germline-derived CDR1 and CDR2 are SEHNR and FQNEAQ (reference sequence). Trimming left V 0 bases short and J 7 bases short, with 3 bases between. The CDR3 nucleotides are TGTGCCAGCAGCTTAGCCGGTGGCTACACCTTC. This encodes CASSLAGGYTF.

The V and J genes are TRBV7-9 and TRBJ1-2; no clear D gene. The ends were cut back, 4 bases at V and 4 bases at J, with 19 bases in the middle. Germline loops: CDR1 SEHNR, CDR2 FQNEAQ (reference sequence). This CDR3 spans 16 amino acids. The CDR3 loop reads CASSSEIGPSLYGYTF. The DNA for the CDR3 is TGTGCCAGCAGCTCCGAAATAGGGCCAAGCCTCTATGGCTACACCTTC.

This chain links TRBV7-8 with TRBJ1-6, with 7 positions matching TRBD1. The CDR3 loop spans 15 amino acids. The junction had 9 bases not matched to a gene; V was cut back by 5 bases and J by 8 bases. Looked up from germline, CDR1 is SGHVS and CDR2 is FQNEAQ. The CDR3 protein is CASSPRQGTHSPLHF. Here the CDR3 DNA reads TGTGCCAGCAGCCCCAGACAGGGAACTCATTCACCCCTCCACTTT.

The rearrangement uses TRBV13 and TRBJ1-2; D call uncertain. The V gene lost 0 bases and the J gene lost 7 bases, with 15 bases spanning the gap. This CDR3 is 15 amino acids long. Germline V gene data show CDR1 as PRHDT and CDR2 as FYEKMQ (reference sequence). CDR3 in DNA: TGTGCCAGCAGCTTAGGCACCCCCTTTCTGGGTGGCTACACCTTC. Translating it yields CASSLGTPFLGGYTF.

In DNA form, the CDR3 reads TGTGCCAGCAGCCCGACGGGAGACTACGAGCAGTACTTC. This sequence encodes CASSPTGDYEQYF. The chain uses TRBV7-9 and TRBJ2-7, with D possibly TRBD2 on 6 matching bases. The germline V and J ends were trimmed by 5 bases and 3 bases, with 11 bases remaining between them. The CDR3 sequence is 13 residues long. Germline V gene data show CDR1 as SEHNR and CDR2 as FQNEAQ (reference sequence). Full variable domain (missing parts from reference TRBV7-9 and TRBJ2-7): DTGVSQNPRHKITKRGQNVTFRCDPISEHNRLYWYRQTLGQGPEFLTYFQNEAQLEKSRLLSDRFSAERPKGSFSTLEIQRTEQGDSAMYLCASSPTGDYEQYFGPGTRLTVT.

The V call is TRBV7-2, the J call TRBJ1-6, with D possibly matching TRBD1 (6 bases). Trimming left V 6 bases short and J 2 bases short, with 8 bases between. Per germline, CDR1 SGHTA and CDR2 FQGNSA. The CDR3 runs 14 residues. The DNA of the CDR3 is TGTGCCAGCAGGGGGGGCCCCTATAATTCACCCCTCCACTTT. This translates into CASRGGPYNSPLHF.

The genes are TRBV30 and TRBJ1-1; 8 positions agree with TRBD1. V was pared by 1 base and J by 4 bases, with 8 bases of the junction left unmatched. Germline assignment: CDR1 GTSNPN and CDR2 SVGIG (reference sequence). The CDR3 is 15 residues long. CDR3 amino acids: CAWSANSGQGTEAFF. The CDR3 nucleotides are TGTGCCTGGAGTGCTAATAGCGGACAGGGCACTGAAGCTTTCTTT. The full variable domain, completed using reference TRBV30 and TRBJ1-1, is SQTIHQWPATLVQPVGSPLSLECTVEGTSNPNLYWYRQAAGRGLQLLFYSVGIGQISSEVPQNLSASRPQDRQFILSSKKLLLSDSGFYLCAWSANSGQGTEAFFGQGTRLTVV.

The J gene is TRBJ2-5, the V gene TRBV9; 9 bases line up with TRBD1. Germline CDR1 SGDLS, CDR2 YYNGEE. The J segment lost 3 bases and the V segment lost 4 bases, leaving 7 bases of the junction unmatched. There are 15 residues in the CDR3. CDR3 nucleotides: TGTGCCAGCAGCTCCCGCGGGACAGGGAAAGAGACCCAGTACTTC. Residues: CASSSRGTGKETQYF.

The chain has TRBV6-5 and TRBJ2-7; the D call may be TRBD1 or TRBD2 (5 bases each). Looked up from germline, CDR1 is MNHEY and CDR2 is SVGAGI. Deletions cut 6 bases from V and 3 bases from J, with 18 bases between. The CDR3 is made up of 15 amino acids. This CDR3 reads CASREIRRGDYEQYF. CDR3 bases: TGTGCCAGCAGAGAGATCCGAAGAGGGGACTACGAGCAGTACTTC.

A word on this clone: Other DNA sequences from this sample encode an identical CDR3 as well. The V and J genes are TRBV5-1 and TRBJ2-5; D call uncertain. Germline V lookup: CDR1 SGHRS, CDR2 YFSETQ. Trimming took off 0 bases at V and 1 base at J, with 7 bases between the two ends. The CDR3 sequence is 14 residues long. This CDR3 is CASSLGTVQETQYF. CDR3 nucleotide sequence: TGCGCCAGCAGCTTGGGGACGGTCCAAGAGACCCAGTACTTC.

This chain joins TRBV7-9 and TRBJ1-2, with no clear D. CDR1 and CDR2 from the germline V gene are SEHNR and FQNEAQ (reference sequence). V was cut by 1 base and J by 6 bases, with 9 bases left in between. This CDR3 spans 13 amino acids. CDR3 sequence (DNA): TGTGCCAGCAGCTTAGGAGGGCTTAATGGCTACACCTTC. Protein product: CASSLGGLNGYTF.

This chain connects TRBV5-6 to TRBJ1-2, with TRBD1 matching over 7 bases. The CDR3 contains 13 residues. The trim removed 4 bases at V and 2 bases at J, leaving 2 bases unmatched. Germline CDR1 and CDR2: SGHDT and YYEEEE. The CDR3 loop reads CASSPGQNYGYTF. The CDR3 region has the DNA TGTGCCAGCAGCCCGGGACAGAACTATGGCTACACCTTC.

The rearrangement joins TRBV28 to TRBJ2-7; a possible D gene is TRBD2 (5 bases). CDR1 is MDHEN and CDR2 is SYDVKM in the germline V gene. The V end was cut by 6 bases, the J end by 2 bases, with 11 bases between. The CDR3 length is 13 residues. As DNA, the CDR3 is TGTGCCAGCAGCCCACTAGGTCCCTACGAGCAGTACTTC. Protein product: CASSPLGPYEQYF.

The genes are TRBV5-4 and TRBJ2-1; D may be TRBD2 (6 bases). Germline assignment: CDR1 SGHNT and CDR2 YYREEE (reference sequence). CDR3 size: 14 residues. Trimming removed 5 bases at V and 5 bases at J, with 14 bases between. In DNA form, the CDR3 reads TGTGCCAGCAGGAGAAAACCGGGGGACAATGAGCAGTTCTTC. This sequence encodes CASRRKPGDNEQFF.

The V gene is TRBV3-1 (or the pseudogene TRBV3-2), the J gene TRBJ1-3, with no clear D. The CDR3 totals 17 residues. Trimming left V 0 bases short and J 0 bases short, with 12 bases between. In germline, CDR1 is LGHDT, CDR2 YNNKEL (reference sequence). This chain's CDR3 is CASSQDRTGISGNTIYF. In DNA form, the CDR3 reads TGTGCCAGCAGCCAAGATAGGACGGGCATCTCTGGAAACACCATATATTTT.

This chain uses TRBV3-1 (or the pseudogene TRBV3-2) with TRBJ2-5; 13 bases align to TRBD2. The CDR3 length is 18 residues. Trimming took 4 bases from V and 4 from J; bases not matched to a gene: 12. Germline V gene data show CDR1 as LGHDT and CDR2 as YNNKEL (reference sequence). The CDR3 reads CASSRRTSGGASRETQYF. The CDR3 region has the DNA TGTGCCAGCAGCCGAAGAACTAGCGGGGGGGCCTCGAGAGAGACCCAGTACTTC.

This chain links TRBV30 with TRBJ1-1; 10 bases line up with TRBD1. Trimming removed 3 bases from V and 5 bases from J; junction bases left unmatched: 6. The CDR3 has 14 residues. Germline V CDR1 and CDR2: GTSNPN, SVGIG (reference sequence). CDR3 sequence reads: CAWRRTGGLTEAFF. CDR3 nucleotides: TGTGCCTGGAGGCGGACAGGGGGTCTGACTGAAGCTTTCTTT. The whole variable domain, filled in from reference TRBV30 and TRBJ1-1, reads SQTIHQWPATLVQPVGSPLSLECTVEGTSNPNLYWYRQAAGRGLQLLFYSVGIGQISSEVPQNLSASRPQDRQFILSSKKLLLSDSGFYLCAWRRTGGLTEAFFGQGTRLTVV.

CDR3 nucleotides: TGTGCCAGCAGCACCACAGGACTGAACACTGAAGCTTTCTTT. Amino acids: CASSTTGLNTEAFF. V and J are TRBV2 and TRBJ1-1; a weak D match, TRBD1 (5 bases). The CDR3 is 14 residues long. Germline V gene data show CDR1 as SNHLY and CDR2 as FYNNEI. V was clipped by 6 bases and J by 0 bases, with 11 bases between them.

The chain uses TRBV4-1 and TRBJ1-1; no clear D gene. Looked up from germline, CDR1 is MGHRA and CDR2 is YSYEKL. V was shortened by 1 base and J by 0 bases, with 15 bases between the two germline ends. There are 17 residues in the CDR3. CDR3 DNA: TGCGCCAGCAGCCAAGTTTCGGCGCACGGGATGAACACTGAAGCTTTCTTT. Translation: CASSQVSAHGMNTEAFF.

The CDR3 protein is CAWSVRGRLWSPLHF. CDR3 DNA sequence: TGTGCCTGGAGTGTACGGGGAAGACTTTGGTCACCCCTCCACTTT. The chain combines TRBV30 with TRBJ1-6; D is ambiguous. The V end was cut by 0 bases, the J end by 10 bases, with 16 bases between. This CDR3 is built from 15 residues. Germline values: CDR1 GTSNPN, CDR2 SVGIG (reference sequence). Variable domain in full (rest from reference TRBV30 and TRBJ1-6): SQTIHQWPATLVQPVGSPLSLECTVEGTSNPNLYWYRQAAGRGLQLLFYSVGIGQISSEVPQNLSASRPQDRQFILSSKKLLLSDSGFYLCAWSVRGRLWSPLHFGNGTRLTVT.

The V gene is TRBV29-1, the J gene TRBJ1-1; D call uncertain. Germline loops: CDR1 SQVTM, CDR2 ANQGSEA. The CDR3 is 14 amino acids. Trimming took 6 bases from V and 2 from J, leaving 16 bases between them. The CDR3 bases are TGCAGCGTACCAACCGGTGTCCTTAACACTGAAGCTTTCTTT. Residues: CSVPTGVLNTEAFF.

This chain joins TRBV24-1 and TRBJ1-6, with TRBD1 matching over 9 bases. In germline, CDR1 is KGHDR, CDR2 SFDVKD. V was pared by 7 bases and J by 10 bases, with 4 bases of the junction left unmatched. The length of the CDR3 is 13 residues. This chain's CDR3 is CATSPGQGSPLHF. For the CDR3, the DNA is TGTGCCACCAGCCCGGGACAGGGCTCACCCCTCCACTTT.

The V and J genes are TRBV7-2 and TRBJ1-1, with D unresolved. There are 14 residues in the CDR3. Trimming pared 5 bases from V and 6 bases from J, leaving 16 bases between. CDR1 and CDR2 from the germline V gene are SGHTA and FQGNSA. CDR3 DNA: TGTGCCAGCAGCCTACCGATCAGGAAGCCTGAAGCTTTCTTT. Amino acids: CASSLPIRKPEAFF.

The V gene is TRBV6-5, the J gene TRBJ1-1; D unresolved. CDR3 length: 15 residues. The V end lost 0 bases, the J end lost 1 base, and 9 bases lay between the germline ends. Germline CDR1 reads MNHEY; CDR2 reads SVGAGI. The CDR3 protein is CASSYSPSANTEAFF. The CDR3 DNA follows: TGTGCCAGCAGTTACTCGCCGTCTGCGAACACTGAAGCTTTCTTT.